This T cell receptor beta chain is drawn from a study of T cells in localized non-small cell lung cancer. Findings of the study overall: In adjacent lung, a median about 54 of the top 100 tumor clones were found. Elevated blood T cell density was associated with longer overall survival. Owing to sequencing of a solitary tumor region, heterogeneity cannot be discounted. The study found T cell clonality highest in uninvolved adjacent lung, above tumor.

Germline V CDR1 and CDR2: LNHDA, SQIVND (reference sequence). Trimming removed 8 bases at V and 3 bases at J, with 10 bases between. CDR3 length equals 12 residues. Assay: immunoSEQ multiplex PCR; the TCRdb copy retains only in-frame clones and omits some. The profile covers over a thousand clones, with roughly 23% appearing a single time and 9.2% taken by the ten largest. This clone showed up just a few times. Antigen: not known. The source was lung tumor tissue, collected before any cancer treatment. This TCR came from a male donor aged 60 or over with stage III squamous cell lung carcinoma. V is TRBV19 and J is TRBJ1-1; D remains unclear. CDR3 coding DNA: TGTGCCAGTGCCACTAGGGACACTGAAGCTTTCTTT. Translated: CASATRDTEAFF.